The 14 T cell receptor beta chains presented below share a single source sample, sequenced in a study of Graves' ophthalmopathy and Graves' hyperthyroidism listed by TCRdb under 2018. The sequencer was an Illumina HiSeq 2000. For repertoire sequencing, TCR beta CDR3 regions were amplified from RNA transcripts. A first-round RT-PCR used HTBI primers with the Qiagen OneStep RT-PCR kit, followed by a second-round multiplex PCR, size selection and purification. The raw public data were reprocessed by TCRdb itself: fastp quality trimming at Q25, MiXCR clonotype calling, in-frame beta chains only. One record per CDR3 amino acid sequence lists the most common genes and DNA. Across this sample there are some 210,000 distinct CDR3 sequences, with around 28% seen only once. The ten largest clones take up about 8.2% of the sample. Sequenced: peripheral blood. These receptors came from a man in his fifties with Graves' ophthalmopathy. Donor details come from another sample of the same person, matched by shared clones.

For the CDR3, the DNA is TGTGCCAGCAGCTTAATGTCGGCGAACACTGAAGCTTTCTTT. Translated, it gives CASSLMSANTEAFF. The rearrangement links TRBV7-3 to TRBJ1-1; no reliable D call. V lost 1 base to trimming and J lost 1 base, with 7 bases between them. Germline V gene sequence: CDR1 SGHTA, CDR2 FQGTGA. The CDR3 sequence is 14 residues long.

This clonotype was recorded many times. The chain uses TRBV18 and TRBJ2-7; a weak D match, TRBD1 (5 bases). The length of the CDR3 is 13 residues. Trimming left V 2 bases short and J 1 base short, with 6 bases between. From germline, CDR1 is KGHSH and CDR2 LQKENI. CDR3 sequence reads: CASSPTGSYEQYF. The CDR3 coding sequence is TGTGCCAGCTCACCAACAGGTTCCTACGAGCAGTACTTC. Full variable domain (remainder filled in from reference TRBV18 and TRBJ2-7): NAGVMQNPRHLVRRRGQEARLRCSPMKGHSHVYWYRQLPEEGLKFMVYLQKENIIDESGMPKERFSAEFPKEGPSILRIQQVVRGDSAAYFCASSPTGSYEQYFGPGTRLTVT.

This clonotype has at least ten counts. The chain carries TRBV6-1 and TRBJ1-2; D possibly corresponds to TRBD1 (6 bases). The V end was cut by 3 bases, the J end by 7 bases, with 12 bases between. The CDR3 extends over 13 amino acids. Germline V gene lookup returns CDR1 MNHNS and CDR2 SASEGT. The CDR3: CASSEAGDRGYTF. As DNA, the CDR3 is TGTGCCAGCAGTGAGGCAGGGGATCGTGGCTACACCTTC.

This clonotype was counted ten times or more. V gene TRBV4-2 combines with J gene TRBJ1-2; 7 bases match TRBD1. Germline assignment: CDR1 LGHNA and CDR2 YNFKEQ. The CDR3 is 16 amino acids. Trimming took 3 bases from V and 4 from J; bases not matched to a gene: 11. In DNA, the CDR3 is TGTGCCAGCAGCCAGGACCCGATGGGACAGATCTATGGCTACACCTTC. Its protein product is CASSQDPMGQIYGYTF.

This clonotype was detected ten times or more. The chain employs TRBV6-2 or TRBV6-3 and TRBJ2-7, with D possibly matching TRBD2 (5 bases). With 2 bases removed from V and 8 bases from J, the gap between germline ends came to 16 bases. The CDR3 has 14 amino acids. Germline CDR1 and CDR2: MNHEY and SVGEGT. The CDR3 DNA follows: TGTGCCAGCAGTTACGGAGTGAAACTAGGGAAGCAGTACTTC. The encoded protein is CASSYGVKLGKQYF.

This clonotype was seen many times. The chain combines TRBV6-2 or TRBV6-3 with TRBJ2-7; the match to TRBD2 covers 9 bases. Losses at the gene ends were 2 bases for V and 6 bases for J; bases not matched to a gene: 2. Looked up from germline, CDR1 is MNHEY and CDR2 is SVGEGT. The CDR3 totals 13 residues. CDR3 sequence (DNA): TGTGCCAGCAGTTACCGCGGGAGGGGCGAGCAGTACTTC. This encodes CASSYRGRGEQYF.

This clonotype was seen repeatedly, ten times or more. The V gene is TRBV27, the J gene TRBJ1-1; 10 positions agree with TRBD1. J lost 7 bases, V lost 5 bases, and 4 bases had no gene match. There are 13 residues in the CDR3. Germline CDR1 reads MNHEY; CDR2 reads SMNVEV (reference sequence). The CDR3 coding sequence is TGTGCCAGCAGTGTCCGGGACAGGGGTGAAGCTTTCTTT. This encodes CASSVRDRGEAFF.

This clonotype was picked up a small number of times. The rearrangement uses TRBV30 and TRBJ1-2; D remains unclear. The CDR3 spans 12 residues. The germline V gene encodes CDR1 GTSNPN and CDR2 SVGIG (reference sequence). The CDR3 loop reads CAADVLDYGYTF. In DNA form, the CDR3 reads TGTGCTGCCGACGTTCTTGACTATGGCTACACCTTC.

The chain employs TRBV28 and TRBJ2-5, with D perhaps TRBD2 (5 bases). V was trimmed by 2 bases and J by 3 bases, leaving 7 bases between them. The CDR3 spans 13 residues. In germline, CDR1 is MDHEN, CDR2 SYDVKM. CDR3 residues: CASSLIGEETQYF. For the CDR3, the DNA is TGTGCCAGCAGTTTAATCGGGGAAGAGACCCAGTACTTC.

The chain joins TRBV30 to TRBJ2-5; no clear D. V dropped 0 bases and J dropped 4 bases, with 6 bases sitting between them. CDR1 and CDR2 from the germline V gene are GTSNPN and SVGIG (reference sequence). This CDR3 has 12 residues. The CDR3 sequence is CAWSVRGETQYF. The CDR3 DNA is TGTGCCTGGAGTGTACGAGGAGAGACCCAGTACTTC. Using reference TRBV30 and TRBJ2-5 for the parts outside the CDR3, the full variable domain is SQTIHQWPATLVQPVGSPLSLECTVEGTSNPNLYWYRQAAGRGLQLLFYSVGIGQISSEVPQNLSASRPQDRQFILSSKKLLLSDSGFYLCAWSVRGETQYFGPGTRLLVL.

The DNA of the CDR3 is TGTGCCTGGAGTGTAATAGGCCGGGGGAATCAGCCCCAGCATTTT. Translated: CAWSVIGRGNQPQHF. The rearrangement uses TRBV30 and TRBJ1-5, with D tentatively TRBD1 (5 bases). The CDR3 length is 15 residues. V lost 0 bases and J 4 bases, leaving 13 bases between the germline ends. Germline-derived CDR1 and CDR2 are GTSNPN and SVGIG (reference sequence).

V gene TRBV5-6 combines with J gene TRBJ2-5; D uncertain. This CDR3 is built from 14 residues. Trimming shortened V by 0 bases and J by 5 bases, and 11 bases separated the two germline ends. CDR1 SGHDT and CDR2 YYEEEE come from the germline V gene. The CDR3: CASSLVDIRETQYF. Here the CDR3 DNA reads TGTGCCAGCAGCTTGGTAGACATTCGGGAGACCCAGTACTTC.

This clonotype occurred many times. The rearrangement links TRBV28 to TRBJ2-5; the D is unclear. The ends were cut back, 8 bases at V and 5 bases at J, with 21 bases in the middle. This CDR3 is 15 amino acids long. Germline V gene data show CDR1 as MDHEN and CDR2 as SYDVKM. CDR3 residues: CASPPVNSLSETQYF. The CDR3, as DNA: TGTGCCAGCCCCCCGGTCAACAGCCTAAGCGAGACCCAGTACTTC.

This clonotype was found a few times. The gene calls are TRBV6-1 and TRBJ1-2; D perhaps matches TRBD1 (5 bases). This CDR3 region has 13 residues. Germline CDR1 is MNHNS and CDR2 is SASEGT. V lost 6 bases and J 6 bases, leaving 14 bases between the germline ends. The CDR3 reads CASSGGGYHGYTF. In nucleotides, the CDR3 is TGTGCCAGCAGCGGGGGAGGGTACCATGGCTACACCTTC.